Below are 17 T cell receptor beta chains sequenced from a single sample in a study of blood T cell repertoires in COVID-19. TCRdb keeps only in-frame clones here, not all; method: immunoSEQ multiplex PCR. This sample carries approximately 100,000 clones, 85% of them seen once, and the ten largest clones take less than 2%. The sequenced sample consisted of peripheral blood. The source of these receptors is a woman aged 70-85 years with active or convalescent COVID-19.

The sample holds one count of this clone. The chain carries TRBV7-9 and TRBJ2-7; D might be TRBD2 (5 bases). This CDR3 has 13 amino acids. The V and J ends lost 2 bases and 9 bases respectively, with 14 bases between them. Germline V gives CDR1 SEHNR, CDR2 FQNEAQ (reference sequence). The CDR3 DNA sequence: TGTGCCAGCAGCTTAACTGGGAGTCTCGGGCAGTACTTC. Translated, it gives CASSLTGSLGQYF.

The chain joins TRBV19 to TRBJ1-1; 11 bases align to TRBD1. The CDR3 runs to 14 residues. Germline CDR1 LNHDA, CDR2 SQIVND (reference sequence). After removal of 6 bases from V and 5 bases from J, the junction contained 5 bases not matched to a gene. CDR3 DNA sequence: TGTGCCAGTAGCGGACAGGGGGCTAGGACTGAAGCTTTCTTT. Amino acid sequence: CASSGQGARTEAFF.

The chain has TRBV5-6 and TRBJ1-5; 8 bases fit TRBD1. Germline CDR1 reads SGHDT; CDR2 reads YYEEEE. The V segment lost 7 bases and the J segment 10 bases; nucleotides outside the gene matches: 10. The CDR3 is 13 residues long. The CDR3 protein is CASQMGTGNPQHF. The CDR3 nucleotides read TGTGCCAGCCAGATGGGGACAGGTAATCCCCAGCATTTT.

V is TRBV27 and J is TRBJ2-1; no reliable D call. Germline CDR1 is MNHEY and CDR2 is SMNVEV (reference sequence). The CDR3 contains 13 residues. V gave up 2 bases and J gave up 7 bases, with 9 bases separating them. CDR3 residues: CASSLTRQNEQFF. The CDR3, as DNA: TGTGCCAGCAGTTTAACCAGGCAAAATGAGCAGTTCTTC.

This chain connects TRBV5-1 to TRBJ2-6; 7 nucleotides align to TRBD1. Per the germline V gene, CDR1 is SGHRS and CDR2 is YFSETQ. The CDR3 totals 18 residues. V lost 0 bases to trimming and J lost 1 base; unmatched junction nucleotides: 7. In DNA, the CDR3 is TGCGCCAGCAGCTTGGCCCGCGGCAGGGGGTCTGGGGCCAACGTCCTGACTTTC. As protein: CASSLARGRGSGANVLTF.

The CDR3 protein is CASRLGKDASYEQYF. DNA of the CDR3: TGTGCCAGCAGGTTGGGCAAAGACGCCTCCTACGAGCAGTACTTC. The chain recombines TRBV6-5 with TRBJ2-7; D ambiguous. Trimming stripped 6 bases from V and 0 bases from J, with 15 bases between. CDR1 is MNHEY and CDR2 is SVGAGI in the germline V gene. CDR3 length: 15 amino acids.

This clone was detected a few times. The J gene is TRBJ1-5, the V gene TRBV21-1; the DNA was not used to check the table's D call, TRBD1. TRBV21-1 is assigned pseudogene status. CDR3 length: 17 amino acids. The CDR3: CASSKVTASFSFQPQHF. Written as DNA, the CDR3 is TGTGCCAGCAGCAAAGTGACAGCGTCTTTTTCTTTTCAGCCCCAGCATTTT.

This clone has a single count. The chain carries TRBV5-4 and TRBJ2-6; TRBD2 agrees at 7 bases. Trimming at V came to 0 bases and at J to 0 bases, leaving 9 bases not matched to a gene. Germline V lookup: CDR1 SGHNT, CDR2 YYREEE (reference sequence). This CDR3 has 19 residues. The CDR3 loop reads CASSLGIGEGPSGANVLTF. The CDR3 DNA sequence: TGTGCCAGCAGCTTGGGGATTGGGGAGGGCCCCTCTGGGGCCAACGTCCTGACTTTC.

The V call is TRBV28, the J call TRBJ1-6, with D possibly TRBD1 on 5 matching bases. This CDR3 has 15 residues. V was cut by 6 bases and J by 2 bases, with 11 bases left in between. Germline lookup yields CDR1 MDHEN and CDR2 SYDVKM. CDR3 nucleotides: TGTGCCAGCAGGAAAGGGGAAGCCTATAATTCACCCCTCCACTTT. It specifies CASRKGEAYNSPLHF.

V gene TRBV6-2 or TRBV6-3 combines with J gene TRBJ2-7; 8 bases fit TRBD1. The CDR3 extends over 17 amino acids. With V trimmed by 0 bases and J by 1 base, 8 bases remained unmatched. Germline loops: CDR1 MNHEY, CDR2 SVGEGT. The CDR3 is CASSYSTRTGLSYEQYF. The CDR3 DNA is TGTGCCAGCAGTTACTCGACTAGGACAGGGTTGTCCTACGAGCAGTACTTC.

The rearrangement links TRBV6-5 to TRBJ1-2; maybe TRBD1 (6 bases). The CDR3 runs 13 residues. The germline V gene encodes CDR1 MNHEY and CDR2 SVGAGI. Deletions cut 5 bases from V and 3 bases from J, with 10 bases between. CDR3 region: CASSQQGDYGYTF. The CDR3 DNA reads TGTGCCAGCAGTCAACAGGGAGACTATGGCTACACCTTC.

V gene TRBV4-2 combines with J gene TRBJ1-3; 10 bases match TRBD1. The J segment lost 4 bases and the V segment lost 4 bases, leaving 7 bases of the junction unmatched. Germline V gene data show CDR1 as LGHNA and CDR2 as YNFKEQ. The CDR3 totals 16 residues. This chain's CDR3 is CASSLGRDRGGNTIYF. Written as DNA, the CDR3 is TGTGCCAGCAGCCTCGGAAGGGACAGGGGAGGAAACACCATATATTTT.

The chain is built from TRBV28 and TRBJ2-3; D gene unclear. The V and J ends lost 8 bases and 2 bases respectively, with 5 bases between them. CDR3 length: 11 amino acids. The germline V gene has CDR1 MDHEN and CDR2 SYDVKM. The CDR3 nucleotides are TGTGCCAGCTCCTTCACAGATACGCAGTATTTT. It encodes CASSFTDTQYF.

The genes are TRBV14 and TRBJ1-2, with 8 bases lining up with TRBD1. V lost 4 bases, J lost 5 bases, and 6 bases stayed unmatched. Germline CDR1 and CDR2: SGHDN and FVKESK. The CDR3 spans 14 residues. The CDR3 sequence: CASSPRDRSYGYTF. Here the CDR3 DNA reads TGTGCCAGCAGCCCCCGGGACAGGAGTTATGGCTACACCTTC.

This sequence joins TRBV19 and TRBJ2-7; 10 bases align to TRBD2. Germline loops: CDR1 LNHDA, CDR2 SQIVND (reference sequence). This CDR3 has 17 residues. V dropped 4 bases and J dropped 2; count of bases not matched to a gene: 11. The CDR3 bases are TGTGCCAGTAGTAAACGACCACTAGCGGGACGCCCCTACGAGCAGTACTTC. Encoded protein: CASSKRPLAGRPYEQYF.

The chain combines TRBV7-9 with TRBJ2-5; 8 bases map to TRBD1. J gave up 5 bases and V 5 bases, and 7 bases lay outside the gene matches. The CDR3 length is 14 residues. In germline, CDR1 is SEHNR, CDR2 FQNEAQ (reference sequence). The CDR3 is CASSPGQGRETQYF. The CDR3 DNA follows: TGTGCCAGCAGCCCCGGACAGGGACGGGAGACCCAGTACTTC.

The genes are TRBV11-2 and TRBJ2-3, with D possibly TRBD2 on 5 matching bases. The length of the CDR3 is 16 residues. Between the trimmed V and J ends, which lost 0 bases and 0 bases, there was a span of 10 bases. Germline CDR1 reads SGHAT; CDR2 reads FQNNGV. CDR3 residues: CASSLEGRGSTDTQYF. Written as DNA, the CDR3 is TGTGCCAGCAGCTTAGAGGGGAGAGGGAGCACAGATACGCAGTATTTT. The full variable domain, completed using reference TRBV11-2 and TRBJ2-3, is EAGVAQSPRYKIIEKRQSVAFWCNPISGHATLYWYQQILGQGPKLLIQFQNNGVVDDSQLPKDRFSAERLKGVDSTLKIQPAKLEDSAVYLCASSLEGRGSTDTQYFGPGTRLTVL.